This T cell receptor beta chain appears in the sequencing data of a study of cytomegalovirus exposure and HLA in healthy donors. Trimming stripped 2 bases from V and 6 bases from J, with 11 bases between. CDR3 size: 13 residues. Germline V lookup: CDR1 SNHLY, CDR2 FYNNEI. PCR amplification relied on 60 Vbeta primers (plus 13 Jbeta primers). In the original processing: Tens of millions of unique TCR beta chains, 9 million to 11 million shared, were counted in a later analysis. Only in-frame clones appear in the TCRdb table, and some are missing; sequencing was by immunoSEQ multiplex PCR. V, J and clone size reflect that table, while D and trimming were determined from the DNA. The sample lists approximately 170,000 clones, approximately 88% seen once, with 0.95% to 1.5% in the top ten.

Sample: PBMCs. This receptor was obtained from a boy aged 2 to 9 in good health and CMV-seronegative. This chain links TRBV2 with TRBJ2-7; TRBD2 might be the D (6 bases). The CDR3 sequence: CASSERLGGEQYF. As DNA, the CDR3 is TGTGCCAGCAGTGAAAGACTAGGCGGCGAGCAGTACTTC.